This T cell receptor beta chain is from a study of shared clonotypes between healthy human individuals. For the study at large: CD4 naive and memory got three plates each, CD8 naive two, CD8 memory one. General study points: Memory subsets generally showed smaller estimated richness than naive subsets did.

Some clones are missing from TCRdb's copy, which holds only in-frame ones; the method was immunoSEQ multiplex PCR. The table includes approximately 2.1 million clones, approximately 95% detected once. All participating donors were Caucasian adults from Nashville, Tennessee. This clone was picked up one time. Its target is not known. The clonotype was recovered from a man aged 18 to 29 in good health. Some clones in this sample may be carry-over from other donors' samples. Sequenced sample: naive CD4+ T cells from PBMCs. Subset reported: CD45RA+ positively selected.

The CDR3 sequence: CASSLVTGSTEAFF. The DNA of the CDR3 is TGTGCCAGCAGCTTAGTTACAGGTAGCACTGAAGCTTTCTTT. This chain links TRBV7-2 with TRBJ1-1; maybe TRBD1 (5 bases). Per germline, CDR1 SGHTA and CDR2 FQGNSA. Trimming cost V 1 base and J 4 bases, with 10 bases left between them. The CDR3 is 14 amino acids.